The 29 T cell receptor beta chains reported below all come from one sample, sequenced in a study of T cell responses to AZD1222 COVID-19 vaccine. Libraries were prepared by immunoSEQ multiplex PCR; TCRdb keeps only in-frame clonotypes and omits some of them. This sample has 200,000 to 300,000 clones, with approximately 93% found just once. Here the sequenced sample was peripheral blood, taken on day 0 of AZD1222 vaccination. The receptors were gathered from an adult in good health.

As for this clone: Within the sample, other DNA sequences also encode this same CDR3. J is TRBJ1-1 and V is TRBV18; 8 nucleotides agree with TRBD1. Germline CDR1 is KGHSH and CDR2 is LQKENI. CDR3 length: 14 residues. J gave up 5 bases and V 3 bases, and 5 bases lay outside the gene matches. The CDR3 sequence: CASSPGTGGTEAFF. CDR3 DNA: TGTGCCAGCTCACCCGGGACAGGTGGAACTGAAGCTTTCTTT. Full variable domain (outside the CDR3, taken from reference TRBV18 and TRBJ1-1): NAGVMQNPRHLVRRRGQEARLRCSPMKGHSHVYWYRQLPEEGLKFMVYLQKENIIDESGMPKERFSAEFPKEGPSILRIQQVVRGDSAAYFCASSPGTGGTEAFFGQGTRLTVV.

The genes are TRBV28 and TRBJ2-7; D unclear. This CDR3 spans 13 amino acids. V was shortened by 6 bases and J by 3 bases, with 12 bases between the two germline ends. Per the germline V gene, CDR1 is MDHEN and CDR2 is SYDVKM. The CDR3 coding sequence is TGTGCCAGCAGCCTAAAGGCGTTCTACGAGCAGTACTTC. Translated: CASSLKAFYEQYF. Full variable domain (outside the CDR3, taken from reference TRBV28 and TRBJ2-7): DVKVTQSSRYLVKRTGEKVFLECVQDMDHENMFWYRQDPGLGLRLIYFSYDVKMKEKGDIPEGYSVSREKKERFSLILESASTNQTSMYLCASSLKAFYEQYFGPGTRLTVT.

The rearrangement links TRBV7-9 to TRBJ2-6; D gene ambiguous. Trimming removed 9 bases from V and 0 bases from J, with 9 bases in between. The CDR3 length is 14 residues. The germline V gene encodes CDR1 SEHNR and CDR2 FQNEAQ (reference sequence). In DNA, the CDR3 is TGTGCCAGGGAGACCGCCTCTGGGGCCAACGTCCTGACTTTC. This gives the protein CARETASGANVLTF.

The V and J genes are TRBV4-3 and TRBJ2-7; tentatively, D is TRBD2 (6 bases). V was pared by 0 bases and J by 2 bases, with 23 bases between. There are 19 residues in the CDR3. CDR1 and CDR2 from the germline V gene are LGHNA and YSLEER. The CDR3 nucleotides read TGCGCCAGCAGCCAAGATACGAGGCGGGACGTATTTTCGGCCTACGAGCAGTACTTC. Its protein is CASSQDTRRDVFSAYEQYF.

The J gene is TRBJ2-7, the V gene TRBV6-5; D is undetermined. V was cut by 4 bases and J by 3 bases, with 7 bases left in between. The CDR3 covers 12 residues. Germline V gives CDR1 MNHEY, CDR2 SVGAGI. Here the CDR3 reads CASSSPNYEQYF. In DNA, the CDR3 is TGTGCCAGCAGTTCTCCCAACTACGAGCAGTACTTC.

The gene calls are TRBV5-6 and TRBJ1-2; 7 positions agree with TRBD1. The CDR3 is made up of 13 amino acids. The germline V gene encodes CDR1 SGHDT and CDR2 YYEEEE. Germline trimming cut 2 bases from V and 8 bases from J; bases unmatched to any gene: 6. The CDR3 is CASSFRRDSGYTF. DNA of the CDR3: TGTGCCAGCAGCTTCCGAAGGGACAGCGGCTACACCTTC.

This clone was seen only a few times. The V gene is TRBV4-3, the J gene TRBJ1-5; perhaps TRBD1 as D (5 bases). CDR1 is LGHNA, CDR2 YSLEER, per germline. This CDR3 has 14 amino acids. The ends were cut back, 0 bases at V and 4 bases at J, with 7 bases in the middle. The CDR3 here is CASSQDGGNQPQHF. The CDR3 DNA follows: TGCGCCAGCAGCCAAGATGGGGGAAATCAGCCCCAGCATTTT.

This clone was detected a few times. J is TRBJ1-2 and V is TRBV28; 9 bases line up with TRBD1. The V and J ends lost 11 bases and 2 bases, in that order; junction bases with no gene match: 9. This CDR3 region has 14 residues. Germline CDR1 is MDHEN and CDR2 is SYDVKM. The CDR3 nucleotides are TGTGCCGGAATGGGGACAGGGAACAACTATGGCTACACCTTC. Its translation is CAGMGTGNNYGYTF.

The genes are TRBV27 and TRBJ2-5; possibly TRBD2 for D (6 bases). V was shortened by 4 bases and J by 5 bases, with 14 bases between the two germline ends. This CDR3 spans 14 amino acids. Germline CDR1 reads MNHEY; CDR2 reads SMNVEV (reference sequence). This CDR3 reads CASSSGTARETQYF. CDR3 in DNA: TGTGCCAGCAGTTCCGGGACTGCCCGGGAGACCCAGTACTTC.

The chain is built from TRBV7-2 and TRBJ2-1, with 7 bases lining up with TRBD1. Per germline, CDR1 SGHTA and CDR2 FQGNSA. This CDR3 region has 12 residues. Germline trimming cut 5 bases from V and 8 bases from J; bases unmatched to any gene: 3. The CDR3 DNA reads as TGTGCCAGCAGCAGACAGGGCTATGAGCAGTTCTTC. Amino acid sequence: CASSRQGYEQFF.

V usage is TRBV7-2 and J usage is TRBJ2-1; TRBD2 matches at 11 bases. After removal of 5 bases from V and 7 bases from J, the junction contained 10 bases not matched to a gene. Germline V gene lookup returns CDR1 SGHTA and CDR2 FQGNSA. CDR3 length: 16 amino acids. Here the CDR3 reads CASSPRGTSGLNEQFF. The CDR3 DNA reads as TGTGCCAGCAGCCCACGCGGGACTAGCGGATTAAATGAGCAGTTCTTC.

This clone was seen a single time. This sequence joins TRBV6-5 and TRBJ1-5; D call uncertain. With 2 bases removed from V and 6 bases from J, the gap between germline ends came to 14 bases. The germline gives CDR1 MNHEY, CDR2 SVGAGI. This CDR3 region has 15 residues. The CDR3 protein is CASSYPDGQIQPQHF. The CDR3 region has the DNA TGTGCCAGCAGTTACCCGGACGGGCAGATTCAGCCCCAGCATTTT.

The V gene is TRBV7-9, the J gene TRBJ2-1; tentatively, D is TRBD1 (5 bases). CDR3 length: 14 amino acids. Germline CDR1 and CDR2: SEHNR and FQNEAQ (reference sequence). Between the trimmed V and J ends, which lost 7 bases and 8 bases, there was a span of 18 bases. The CDR3 loop is CASTLRGGKDEQFF. The CDR3 DNA reads TGTGCCAGCACCCTAAGGGGTGGGAAAGATGAGCAGTTCTTC.

The chain joins TRBV2 to TRBJ2-3; D uncertain. The V and J ends lost 3 bases and 2 bases respectively, with 9 bases between them. The CDR3 extends over 14 amino acids. CDR1 is SNHLY and CDR2 is FYNNEI in the germline V gene. The CDR3 nucleotides read TGTGCCAGCAGTGAGGGTCAGAACACAGATACGCAGTATTTT. This gives the protein CASSEGQNTDTQYF.

This chain uses TRBV5-1 with TRBJ2-3; maybe TRBD1 (6 bases). Germline CDR1 and CDR2: SGHRS and YFSETQ. The CDR3 consists of 13 residues. The V gene lost 4 bases and the J gene lost 8 bases, with 14 bases spanning the gap. The CDR3, as DNA: TGCGCCAGCAGCATAGGACAGAAAGGTACGCAGTATTTT. It specifies CASSIGQKGTQYF.

This chain joins TRBV5-1 and TRBJ2-7; possibly TRBD1 for D (6 bases). V was shortened by 3 bases and J by 0 bases, with 19 bases between the two germline ends. The germline CDR1 and CDR2 sequences are SGHRS and YFSETQ. CDR3 length equals 17 residues. This CDR3 is CASSSRSPDRISYEQYF. CDR3 DNA sequence: TGCGCCAGCAGCTCCCGGTCCCCCGACAGGATCTCCTACGAGCAGTACTTC.

The chain couples TRBV7-9 to TRBJ1-3; no clear D. CDR3 length equals 16 residues. The V end was cut by 6 bases, the J end by 0 bases, with 15 bases between. Germline V lookup: CDR1 SEHNR, CDR2 FQNEAQ (reference sequence). CDR3 sequence: CASRRGYSSSGNTIYF. The DNA for the CDR3 is TGTGCCAGCAGGAGAGGGTATTCGAGCTCTGGAAACACCATATATTTT.

The chain combines TRBV5-1 with TRBJ2-3; perhaps TRBD1 as D (6 bases). Germline V CDR1 and CDR2: SGHRS, YFSETQ. V was trimmed by 0 bases and J by 1 base, leaving 9 bases between them. This CDR3 is 15 amino acids long. The CDR3 loop reads CASSLDREGTDTQYF. The CDR3 nucleotides are TGCGCCAGCAGCTTGGACAGGGAAGGCACAGATACGCAGTATTTT.

This clone showed up just once. The genes are TRBV28 and TRBJ2-7, with a weak D call TRBD2 (5 bases). This CDR3 is 14 amino acids long. Germline V gene sequence: CDR1 MDHEN, CDR2 SYDVKM. Trimming took 9 bases from V and 1 from J, leaving 16 bases between them. DNA of the CDR3: TGTGCCAGGTGCCCGCCGGGAACATCCTACGAGCAGTACTTC. It yields the protein CARCPPGTSYEQYF.

This chain connects TRBV5-4 to TRBJ2-7, with 11 nucleotides matching TRBD1. This CDR3 contains 14 residues. Trimming took 4 bases from V and 6 from J; bases not matched to a gene: 6. CDR1 SGHNT and CDR2 YYREEE come from the germline V gene (reference sequence). CDR3 sequence: CASSPRTGGGEQYF. The CDR3 coding sequence is TGTGCCAGCAGCCCCCGGACAGGGGGCGGCGAGCAGTACTTC.

In DNA, the CDR3 is TGTGCCAGCAGCTCCGACAGCTCCTACAATGAGCAGTTCTTC. This translates into CASSSDSSYNEQFF. The chain joins TRBV7-2 to TRBJ2-1, with D perhaps matching TRBD1 (5 bases). This CDR3 has 14 amino acids. Trimming removed 4 bases at V and 0 bases at J, with 7 bases between. CDR1 is SGHTA, CDR2 FQGNSA, per germline.

The chain has TRBV29-1 and TRBJ2-2; 13 nucleotides match TRBD2. V trimming: 7 bases; J trimming: 9 bases; junction bases outside the gene matches: 11. The germline V gene has CDR1 SQVTM and CDR2 ANQGSEA. There are 15 residues in the CDR3. CDR3 sequence reads: CSALSRTSGSRELFF. The CDR3 DNA sequence: TGCAGCGCCCTCTCCAGGACTAGCGGGAGTCGGGAGCTGTTTTTT.

The chain links TRBV7-2 to TRBJ2-4; D perhaps matches TRBD1 (6 bases). The CDR3 is 14 residues long. CDR1 and CDR2 from the germline V gene are SGHTA and FQGNSA. V was pared by 4 bases and J by 6 bases, with 13 bases between. DNA of the CDR3: TGTGCCAGCAGCTCACGGGACATCCGAAACATTCAGTACTTC. It yields the protein CASSSRDIRNIQYF. The variable domain in full, completed from reference TRBV7-2 and TRBJ2-4, reads GAGVSQSPSNKVTEKGKDVELRCDPISGHTALYWYRQSLGQGLEFLIYFQGNSAPDKSGLPSDRFSAERTGGSVSTLTIQRTQQEDSAVYLCASSSRDIRNIQYFGAGTRLSVL.

The chain couples TRBV6-5 to TRBJ1-2, with 7 bases that match TRBD1. The V gene end was trimmed by 5 bases and the J gene end by 3 bases; junction bases not matched to a gene: 6. The CDR3 runs 14 residues. Germline CDR1 MNHEY, CDR2 SVGAGI. CDR3 coding DNA: TGTGCCAGCAGTAAACGGGACAGCTACTATGGCTACACCTTC. Translated: CASSKRDSYYGYTF.

This clone was seen just once. V usage is TRBV9 and J usage is TRBJ1-2; possibly TRBD1 for D (5 bases). The V gene lost 0 bases and the J gene lost 0 bases, with 12 bases spanning the gap. The CDR3 spans 16 residues. Germline V gene lookup returns CDR1 SGDLS and CDR2 YYNGEE. The CDR3 DNA is TGTGCCAGCAGCGTAGCCGGGGACGGAGCTAACTATGGCTACACCTTC. Protein product: CASSVAGDGANYGYTF.

This chain links TRBV6-5 with TRBJ2-1; D may be TRBD2 (7 bases). Trimming took off 6 bases at V and 6 bases at J, with 18 bases between the two ends. CDR3 length equals 15 residues. Looked up from germline, CDR1 is MNHEY and CDR2 is SVGAGI. The chain's CDR3 is CASRLGGQSGNEQFF. The CDR3, as DNA: TGTGCCAGCAGACTGGGGGGGCAGTCGGGCAATGAGCAGTTCTTC.

This clone was detected once. CDR3 residues: CAWSLGLAGYEQYF. CDR3 nucleotide sequence: TGTGCCTGGAGTCTCGGTCTAGCGGGTTACGAGCAGTACTTC. The chain carries TRBV30 and TRBJ2-7; 8 bases match TRBD2. The CDR3 runs to 14 residues. From germline, CDR1 is GTSNPN and CDR2 SVGIG (reference sequence). V trimming: 2 bases; J trimming: 4 bases; junction bases outside the gene matches: 7.

The chain has TRBV24-1 and TRBJ2-1; D may be TRBD1 (5 bases). Germline V gene data show CDR1 as KGHDR and CDR2 as SFDVKD. V shed 7 bases and J shed 9 bases, with 12 bases lying between them. CDR3 size: 12 residues. Here the CDR3 reads CATSPGLPEQFF. CDR3 nucleotide sequence: TGTGCCACCAGCCCAGGGCTCCCTGAGCAGTTCTTC.

The rearrangement links TRBV7-8 to TRBJ1-6; D is perhaps TRBD1 (5 bases). This CDR3 region has 15 residues. V was pared by 1 base and J by 9 bases, with 13 bases between. Looked up from germline, CDR1 is SGHVS and CDR2 is FQNEAQ. DNA for the CDR3: TGTGCCAGCAGCTTAGGGCCCAACGGGGGTTCACCCCTCCACTTT. It specifies CASSLGPNGGSPLHF.